The rows below give T cell receptor beta chains drawn from one sample of a study of T cells in Graves' hyperthyroidism and ophthalmopathy. In TCRdb, the multiplex PCR reads were re-called with MiXCR into one record per CDR3 protein. Of approximately 510,000 distinct CDR3 sequences in the sample, 46% were seen once. What was sequenced was peripheral blood or thyroid tissue (not recorded which). Source of these receptors: an adult woman with Graves' disease, either hyperthyroidism or ophthalmopathy (not recorded which). CDR3s include the opening cysteine and the closing phenylalanine or tryptophan. A D gene is named only where the DNA matches it firmly. For some rows the clone size is stated as once, few or many, or as a class when expanded; others skip it.

clone_size	j_call	d_call	v_call	cdr3_aa	cdr3_nt
many	TRBJ2-7	TRBD2	TRBV7-9	CASSLALAGSLLEQYF	TGTGCCAGCAGCTTAGCTCTAGCGGGAAGCCTTCTCGAGCAGTACTTC
.	TRBJ2-5	.	TRBV7-9	CASTSDSEVKTQYF	TGTGCCAGCACATCGGACAGTGAGGTGAAGACCCAGTACTTC
.	TRBJ1-6	TRBD1	TRBV20-1	CSAPLDRGDSPLHF	TGCAGTGCTCCTCTTGACAGGGGAGATTCACCCCTCCACTTT
many	TRBJ2-5	.	TRBV5-1	CASSFSTGGGQETQYF	TGCGCCAGCAGCTTTTCAACAGGGGGGGGGCAAGAGACCCAGTACTTC
.	TRBJ2-7	TRBD1	TRBV12-3/TRBV12-4	CASSLWGTAYEQYF	TGTGCCAGCAGTTTATGGGGGACAGCCTACGAGCAGTACTTC
many	TRBJ2-3	TRBD1	TRBV7-9	CASSLTGQGEPDTQYF	TGTGCCAGCAGCTTAACGGGACAGGGGGAGCCAGATACGCAGTATTTT
.	TRBJ2-7	TRBD1	TRBV7-8	CASSRLRDRSSYEQYF	TGTGCCAGCAGCCGCCTCAGGGACAGGAGCTCCTACGAGCAGTACTTC
.	TRBJ1-5	.	TRBV10-3	CAIFSGEYNQPQHF	TGTGCCATCTTCTCAGGGGAGTACAATCAGCCCCAGCATTTT
.	TRBJ2-2	TRBD2	TRBV7-9	CASSPSGPPGGLFF	TGTGCCAGCAGCCCTAGCGGTCCTCCCGGGGGGCTGTTTTTT
.	TRBJ1-1	.	TRBV7-3	CASSLVGLREAFF	TGTGCCAGCAGCTTAGTAGGACTGCGAGAAGCTTTCTTT
many	TRBJ1-1	.	TRBV7-9	CASSLTGSRVNHTEAFF	TGTGCCAGCAGCTTGACCGGTTCCAGGGTGAACCACACTGAAGCTTTCTTT
.	TRBJ2-2	.	TRBV25-1	CASSPPTGFTGELFF	TGTGCCAGCAGTCCCCCGACAGGATTCACCGGGGAGCTGTTTTTT
once	TRBJ1-4	.	TRBV5-4	CASSSPARGTTNEKLFF	TGTGCCAGCAGCTCCCCCGCCCGCGGAACAACTAATGAAAAACTGTTTTTT
.	TRBJ1-5	.	TRBV2	CASSEDFDVGAQNQPQHF	TGTGCCAGCAGTGAAGACTTTGACGTCGGGGCGCAGAATCAGCCCCAGCATTTT
few	TRBJ2-7	TRBD2	TRBV10-3	CAITPGLPSYEQYF	TGTGCCATCACCCCGGGACTACCCTCCTACGAGCAGTACTTC
few	TRBJ2-1	.	TRBV7-9	CASSLGRGASSYNEQFF	TGTGCCAGCAGCTTAGGCAGGGGGGCGAGCTCCTACAATGAGCAGTTCTTC
few	TRBJ1-2	.	TRBV10-2	CASSVSGNYGYTF	TGCGCCAGCAGTGTGTCCGGGAACTATGGCTACACCTTC
.	TRBJ2-7	.	TRBV7-9	CASSQDRGGRRYF	TGTGCCAGCAGCCAAGATAGGGGGGGGAGGCGGTACTTC
.	TRBJ1-1	.	TRBV19	CASSTPGDPPEAFF	TGTGCCAGTAGTACACCTGGGGACCCGCCTGAAGCTTTCTTT
few	TRBJ1-4	.	TRBV7-9	CASSMKQGPNEKLFF	TGTGCCAGCAGCATGAAACAGGGACCCAATGAAAAACTGTTTTTT
once	TRBJ1-5	.	TRBV20-1	CSAGDLQMIGRRGPQHF	TGCAGTGCTGGAGATCTACAAATGATTGGCAGGAGAGGGCCCCAGCATTTT
.	TRBJ2-6	.	TRBV10-3	CAISAFSSGANVLTF	TGTGCCATCAGTGCGTTCAGCTCTGGGGCCAACGTCCTGACTTTC
.	TRBJ1-2	TRBD1	TRBV2	CASTQGQGNYGYTF	TGTGCCAGCACCCAGGGACAGGGTAACTATGGCTACACCTTC
few	TRBJ1-1	.	TRBV6-2/TRBV6-3	CASSPRGSPEAFF	TGTGCCAGCAGCCCGAGGGGCTCGCCGGAAGCTTTCTTT
few	TRBJ2-7	.	TRBV7-8	CASSFTDSMGYEQYF	TGTGCCAGCAGCTTCACAGACAGTATGGGGTACGAGCAGTACTTC
.	TRBJ2-7	.	TRBV7-9	CASSPDGGSEQYF	TGTGCCAGCAGCCCCGACGGGGGTAGCGAGCAGTACTTC
many	TRBJ2-5	.	TRBV7-2	CASSKNSMGKTQYF	TGTGCCAGCAGCAAGAATTCCATGGGGAAGACCCAGTACTTC
.	TRBJ1-3	.	TRBV7-9	CASSSNPNPGNTIYF	TGTGCCAGCAGCTCCAACCCGAACCCTGGAAACACCATATATTTT
few	TRBJ1-6	.	TRBV7-8	CASSLGHRSAYNSPLHF	TGTGCCAGCAGCTTAGGACACAGGAGCGCCTATAATTCACCCCTCCACTTT
.	TRBJ2-2	.	TRBV20-1	CSATQRREGDTGELFF	TGCAGTGCTACCCAGCGGAGGGAGGGGGACACCGGGGAGCTGTTTTTT
.	TRBJ2-2	.	TRBV3-1	CASSQVMGANTGELFF	TGTGCCAGCAGCCAAGTAATGGGCGCGAACACCGGGGAGCTGTTTTTT